The clone carrying this T cell receptor beta chain was recorded once. Trimming removed 3 bases from V and 3 bases from J; junction bases left unmatched: 3. The CDR3 is 14 amino acids. CDR1 and CDR2 from the germline V gene are SGHRS and YFSETQ. This entry belongs to a study of blood T cell repertoires in COVID-19. Study-level information: COVID-19 samples, acute and convalescent, were from the United States, Italy and Spain. From T cells, B-cell-depleted T cells, or PBMCs came the material, which was cDNA or gDNA.

Authors' methods: Reference gene primer amplification yielded estimated nucleated cell counts. Measured with immunoSEQ multiplex PCR; TCRdb has only the in-frame clones, and not every one. V and J calls and clone size are those listed in that table; D and trimming were worked out from the DNA. The table has hundreds of thousands of clones, 87% seen once; the top ten hold approximately 2%. The chain couples TRBV5-1 to TRBJ2-7, with TRBD2 matching 10 bases. Sequences were obtained from peripheral blood. This sequence was found in a man between 18 and 35 years old with active or convalescent COVID-19. The CDR3 protein is CASSWTSGGYEQYF. The DNA of the CDR3 is TGCGCCAGCAGCTGGACTAGCGGAGGCTACGAGCAGTACTTC. The complete variable domain, with remaining parts taken from reference TRBV5-1 and TRBJ2-7, reads KAGVTQTPRYLIKTRGQQVTLSCSPISGHRSVSWYQQTPGQGLQFLFEYFSETQRNKGNFPGRFSGRQFSNSRSEMNVSTLELGDSALYLCASSWTSGGYEQYFGPGTRLTVT.